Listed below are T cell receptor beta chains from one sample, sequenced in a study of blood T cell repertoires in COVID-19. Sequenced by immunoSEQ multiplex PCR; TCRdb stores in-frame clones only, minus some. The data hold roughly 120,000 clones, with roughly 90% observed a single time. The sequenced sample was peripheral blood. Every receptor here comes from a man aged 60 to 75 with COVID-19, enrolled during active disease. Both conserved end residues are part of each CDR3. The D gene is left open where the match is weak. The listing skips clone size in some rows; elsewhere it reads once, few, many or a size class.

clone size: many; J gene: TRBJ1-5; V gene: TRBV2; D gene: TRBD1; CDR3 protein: CASGETGFNQPQHF; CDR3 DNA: TGTGCCAGCGGCGAGACAGGGTTCAATCAGCCCCAGCATTTT
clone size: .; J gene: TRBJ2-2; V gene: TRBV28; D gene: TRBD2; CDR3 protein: CASSFQREFTGELFF; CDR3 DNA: TGTGCCAGCAGTTTCCAGCGGGAGTTCACCGGGGAGCTGTTTTTT
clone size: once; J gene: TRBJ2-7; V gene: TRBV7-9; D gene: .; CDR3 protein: CASSTSEPGLEYF; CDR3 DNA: TGTGCCAGCAGCACAAGCGAGCCCGGTTTGGAGTACTTC
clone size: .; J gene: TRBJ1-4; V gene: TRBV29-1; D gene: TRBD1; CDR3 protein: CSVDRDRGLEKLFF; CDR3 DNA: TGCAGCGTTGACCGGGACAGGGGGCTAGAAAAACTGTTTTTT
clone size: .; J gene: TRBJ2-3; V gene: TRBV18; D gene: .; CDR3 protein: CASSPLGEDTQYF; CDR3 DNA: TGTGCCAGCTCACCTCTAGGGGAAGATACGCAGTATTTT
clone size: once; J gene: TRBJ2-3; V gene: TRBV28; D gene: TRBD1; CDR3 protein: CASSSPDRVTDTQYF; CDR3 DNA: TGTGCCAGCAGCTCCCCGGACAGGGTTACAGATACGCAGTATTTT
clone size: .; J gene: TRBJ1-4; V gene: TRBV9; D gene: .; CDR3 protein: CASSAGTINEKLFF; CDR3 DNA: TGTGCCAGCAGCGCCGGGACAATTAATGAAAAACTGTTTTTT
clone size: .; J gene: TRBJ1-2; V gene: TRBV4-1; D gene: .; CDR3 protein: CASSQGGWGGYTF; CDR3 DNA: TGCGCCAGCAGCCAAGGGGGCTGGGGCGGCTACACCTTC
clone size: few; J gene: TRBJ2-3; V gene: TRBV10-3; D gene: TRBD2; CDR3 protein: CATKPSGSSTDTQYF; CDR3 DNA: TGTGCCACCAAGCCTAGCGGTTCTAGCACAGATACGCAGTATTTT
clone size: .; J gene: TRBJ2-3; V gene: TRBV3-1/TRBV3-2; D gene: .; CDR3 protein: CASSPVEGVKDTQYF; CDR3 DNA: TGTGCCAGCAGCCCGGTCGAGGGGGTGAAGGATACGCAGTATTTT
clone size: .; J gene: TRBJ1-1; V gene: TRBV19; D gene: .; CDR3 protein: CASRRDTGIEAFF; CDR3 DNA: TGTGCCAGTAGGAGAGATACAGGTATTGAAGCTTTCTTT
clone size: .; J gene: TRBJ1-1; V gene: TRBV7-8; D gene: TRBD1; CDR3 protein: CASSPGTGRSTEAFF; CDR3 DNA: TGTGCCAGCAGCCCAGGGACAGGGAGATCCACTGAAGCTTTCTTT
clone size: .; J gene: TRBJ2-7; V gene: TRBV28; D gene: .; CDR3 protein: CASSQSGSPTYEQYF; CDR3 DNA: TGTGCCAGCAGTCAATCCGGGTCTCCCACCTACGAGCAGTACTTC
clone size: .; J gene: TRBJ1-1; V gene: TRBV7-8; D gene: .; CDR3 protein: CASSSGGGGNTEAFF; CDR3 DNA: TGTGCCAGCAGCTCTGGCGGGGGAGGGAACACTGAAGCTTTCTTT
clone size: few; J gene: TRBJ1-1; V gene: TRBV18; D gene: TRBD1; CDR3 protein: CASSPVGQGARIEAFF; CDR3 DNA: TGTGCCAGCTCACCTGTGGGGCAGGGGGCACGGATTGAAGCTTTCTTT
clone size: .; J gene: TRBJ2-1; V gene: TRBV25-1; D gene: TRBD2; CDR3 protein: CASSRTSGRHEQFF; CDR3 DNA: TGTGCCAGCAGCCGGACTAGCGGGAGACATGAGCAGTTCTTC
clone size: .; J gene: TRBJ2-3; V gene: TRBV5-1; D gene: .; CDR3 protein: CASSLETSGGSSTDTQYF; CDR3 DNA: TGCGCCAGCAGCTTGGAGACTAGTGGCGGTAGTAGCACAGATACGCAGTATTTT
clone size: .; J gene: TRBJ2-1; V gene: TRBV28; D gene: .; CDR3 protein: CAMGRGNYNEQFF; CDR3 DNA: TGTGCCATGGGTCGCGGGAATTATAATGAGCAGTTCTTC
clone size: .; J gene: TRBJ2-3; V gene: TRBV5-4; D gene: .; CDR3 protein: CASSSPSVSTDTQYF; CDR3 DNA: TGTGCCAGCAGCTCCCCTAGCGTGAGCACAGATACGCAGTATTTT
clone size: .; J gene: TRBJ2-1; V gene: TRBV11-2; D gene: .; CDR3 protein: CASSPYREQFF; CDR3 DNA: TGTGCCAGCAGCCCCTATCGGGAGCAGTTCTTC
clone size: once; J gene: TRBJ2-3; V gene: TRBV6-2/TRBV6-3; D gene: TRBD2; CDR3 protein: CASSYRAGGPDTQYF; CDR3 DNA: TGTGCCAGCAGTTACAGAGCGGGAGGGCCCGATACGCAGTATTTT
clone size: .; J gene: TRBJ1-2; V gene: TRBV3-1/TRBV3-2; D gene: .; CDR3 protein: CASSLLTAGYTF; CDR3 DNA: TGTGCCAGCAGCCTTTTGACAGCGGGTTACACCTTC
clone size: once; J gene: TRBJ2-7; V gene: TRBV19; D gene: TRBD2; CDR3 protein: CASSILTSGAPHEQYF; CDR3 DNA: TGTGCCAGTAGTATTTTGACTAGCGGGGCCCCTCACGAGCAGTACTTC
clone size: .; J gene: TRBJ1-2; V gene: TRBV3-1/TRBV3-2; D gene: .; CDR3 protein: CASSPRQEIYTF; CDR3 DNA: TGTGCCAGCAGCCCGCGACAGGAGATCTACACCTTC
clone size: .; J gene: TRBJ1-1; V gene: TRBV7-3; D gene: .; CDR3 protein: CASSQGPGTEAFF; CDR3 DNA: TGTGCCAGCAGCCAGGGGCCGGGAACTGAAGCTTTCTTT
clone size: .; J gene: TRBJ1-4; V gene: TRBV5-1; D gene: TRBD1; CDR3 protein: CASSLRQGADKLFF; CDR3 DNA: TGCGCCAGCAGCTTGAGACAGGGGGCTGATAAACTGTTTTTT
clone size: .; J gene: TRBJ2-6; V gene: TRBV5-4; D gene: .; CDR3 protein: CASSPGTPTGGANVLTF; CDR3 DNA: TGTGCCAGCAGCCCCGGGACACCAACGGGTGGGGCCAACGTCCTGACTTTC
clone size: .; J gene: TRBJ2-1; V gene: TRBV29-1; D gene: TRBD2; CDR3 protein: CSVELAGFDNEQFF; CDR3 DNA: TGCAGCGTTGAACTAGCGGGATTCGACAATGAGCAGTTCTTC
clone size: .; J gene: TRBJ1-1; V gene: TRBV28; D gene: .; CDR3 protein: CASNADRLMNTEAFF; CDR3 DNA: TGTGCCAGCAACGCGGACAGACTCATGAACACTGAAGCTTTCTTT
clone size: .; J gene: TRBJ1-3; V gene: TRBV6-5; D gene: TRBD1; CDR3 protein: CASRLGTELGNTIYF; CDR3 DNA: TGTGCCAGCAGACTAGGGACAGAGCTGGGAAACACCATATATTTT
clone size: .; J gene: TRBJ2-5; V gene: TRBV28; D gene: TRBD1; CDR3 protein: CASSSTGGGETQYF; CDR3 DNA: TGTGCCAGCAGTTCAACAGGGGGCGGGGAGACCCAGTACTTC
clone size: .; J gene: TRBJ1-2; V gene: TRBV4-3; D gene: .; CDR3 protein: CASRGRGASPSYTF; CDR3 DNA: TGCGCCAGTCGAGGCAGGGGCGCTTCCCCAAGCTACACCTTC
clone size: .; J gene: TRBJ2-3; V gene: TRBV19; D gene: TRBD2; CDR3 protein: CASNQREAADTQYF; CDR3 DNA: TGTGCCAGTAACCAGCGGGAGGCGGCAGATACGCAGTATTTT
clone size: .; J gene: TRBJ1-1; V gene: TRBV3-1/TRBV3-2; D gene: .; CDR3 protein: CASTGGAMNTEAFF; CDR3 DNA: TGTGCCAGCACGGGAGGGGCCATGAACACTGAAGCTTTCTTT
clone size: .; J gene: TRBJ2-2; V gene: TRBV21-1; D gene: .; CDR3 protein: CASTDKGVRGLAGGPGSTGELFF; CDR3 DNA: TGTGCCAGCACCGATAAAGGAGTAAGGGGACTAGCGGGAGGGCCGGGGAGCACCGGGGAGCTGTTTTTT
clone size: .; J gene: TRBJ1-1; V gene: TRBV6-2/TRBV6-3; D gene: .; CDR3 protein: CASSYSKYRRPMNTEAFF; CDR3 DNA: TGTGCCAGCAGTTACTCGAAGTACAGGCGCCCTATGAACACTGAAGCTTTCTTT
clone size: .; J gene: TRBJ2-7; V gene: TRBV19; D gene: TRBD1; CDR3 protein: CASSTGTGGIYEQYF; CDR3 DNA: TGTGCCAGTAGTACTGGGACAGGGGGCATCTACGAGCAGTACTTC
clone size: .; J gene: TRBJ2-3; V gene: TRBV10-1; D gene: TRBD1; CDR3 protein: CASSGQGTDTQYF; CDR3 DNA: TGCGCCAGCAGCGGACAGGGGACAGATACGCAGTATTTT
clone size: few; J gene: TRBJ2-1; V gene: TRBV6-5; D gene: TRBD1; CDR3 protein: CASKRAQGNEQFF; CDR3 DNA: TGTGCCAGCAAACGGGCACAGGGGAATGAGCAGTTCTTC
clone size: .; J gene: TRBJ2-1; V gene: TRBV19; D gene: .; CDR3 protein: CASSPLLGAEAPYNEQFF; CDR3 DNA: TGTGCCAGTAGTCCCCTTCTAGGAGCGGAGGCCCCCTACAATGAGCAGTTCTTC
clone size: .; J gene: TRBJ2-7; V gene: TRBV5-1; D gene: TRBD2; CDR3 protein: CASSSLAGAYEQYF; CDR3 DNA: TGCGCCAGCAGCTCCTTAGCGGGAGCCTACGAGCAGTACTTC
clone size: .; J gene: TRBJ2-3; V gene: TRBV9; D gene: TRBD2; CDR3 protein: CASSVAGGSDTQYF; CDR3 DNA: TGTGCCAGCAGCGTAGCGGGAGGATCAGATACGCAGTATTTT
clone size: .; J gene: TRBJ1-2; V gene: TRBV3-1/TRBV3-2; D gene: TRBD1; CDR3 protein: CASSPWTGLNYGYTF; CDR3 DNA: TGTGCCAGCAGCCCTTGGACAGGGCTCAACTATGGCTACACCTTC
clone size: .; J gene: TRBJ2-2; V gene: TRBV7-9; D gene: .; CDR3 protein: CASTPGGYTGELFF; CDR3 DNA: TGTGCCAGCACCCCGGGGGGCTACACCGGGGAGCTGTTTTTT
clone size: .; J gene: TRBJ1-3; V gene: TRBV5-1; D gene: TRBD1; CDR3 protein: CASSSTGGSGNTIYF; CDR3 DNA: TGCGCCAGCAGCTCGACAGGGGGATCTGGAAACACCATATATTTT
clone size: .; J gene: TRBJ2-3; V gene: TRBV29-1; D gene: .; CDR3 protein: CSVGSFWGHTDTQYF; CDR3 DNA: TGCAGCGTTGGAAGTTTCTGGGGGCATACAGATACGCAGTATTTT
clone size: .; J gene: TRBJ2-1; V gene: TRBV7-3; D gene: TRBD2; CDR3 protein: CASSSGMWDNEQFF; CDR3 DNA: TGTGCCAGCAGTAGCGGGATGTGGGACAATGAGCAGTTCTTC